The 8 T cell receptor beta chains listed next were all sequenced from one sample in a study of T cell responses to AZD1222 COVID-19 vaccine. Sequencing used immunoSEQ multiplex PCR; TCRdb keeps in-frame clones, though not all of them. The sample contains roughly 100,000 clones, over 85% of which appear only once. This specimen was peripheral blood, taken on day 0 of AZD1222 vaccination. The receptors were gathered from an adult in good health.

The V call is TRBV27, the J call TRBJ2-6; no definite D call. Germline loops: CDR1 MNHEY, CDR2 SMNVEV (reference sequence). This CDR3 spans 16 amino acids. V was trimmed by 7 bases and J by 0 bases, leaving 13 bases between them. CDR3 DNA sequence: TGTGCCAGCACTCCTAAGGTGTTCTCTGGGGCCAACGTCCTGACTTTC. It encodes CASTPKVFSGANVLTF.

The V call is TRBV7-9, the J call TRBJ1-6; perhaps TRBD1 as D (5 bases). The CDR3 has 14 amino acids. V shed 7 bases and J shed 9 bases, with 16 bases lying between them. Germline CDR1 SEHNR, CDR2 FQNEAQ (reference sequence). The DNA of the CDR3 is TGTGCCAGCACCCGGTGGGGCCAACGTTCACCCCTCCACTTT. Protein sequence: CASTRWGQRSPLHF.

V usage is TRBV12-5 and J usage is TRBJ2-7, with D tentatively TRBD2 (7 bases). Germline V CDR1 and CDR2: LGHNT, FRNRAP. Trimming took off 6 bases at V and 6 bases at J, with 24 bases between the two ends. CDR3 length: 16 amino acids. The CDR3 sequence: CASGRGGGRGFVEQYF. CDR3 sequence (DNA): TGTGCTAGTGGCAGGGGCGGGGGCAGGGGTTTTGTCGAGCAGTACTTC.

This chain connects TRBV5-6 to TRBJ2-3; TRBD2 matches 9 bases. J was trimmed by 3 bases and V by 4 bases; bases with no gene match: 6. The CDR3 length is 15 residues. Germline CDR1 SGHDT, CDR2 YYEEEE. In nucleotides, the CDR3 is TGTGCCAGCAGCCTATTAGCGGGAGTTACAGATACGCAGTATTTT. Translating gives CASSLLAGVTDTQYF.

This chain connects TRBV18 to TRBJ1-6; maybe TRBD1 (6 bases). The CDR3 totals 16 residues. V was cut by 5 bases and J by 0 bases, with 11 bases left in between. Germline V lookup: CDR1 KGHSH, CDR2 LQKENI. The CDR3 coding sequence is TGTGCCAGCTCATCAGACAGGAGCTCCTATAATTCACCCCTCCACTTT. Its translation: CASSSDRSSYNSPLHF.

V and J are TRBV6-5 and TRBJ2-2; 9 positions agree with TRBD2. The CDR3 covers 15 residues. Per germline, CDR1 MNHEY and CDR2 SVGAGI. V shed 10 bases and J 5 bases; nucleotides not matched to a gene: 11. The CDR3 region has the DNA TGTGCCACCGAAGGGAGCGGGAGGAAAACCGGGGAGCTGTTTTTT. Translation gives CATEGSGRKTGELFF.

The rearrangement joins TRBV27 to TRBJ2-3; D ambiguous. V was cut by 3 bases and J by 0 bases, with 7 bases left in between. Germline-derived CDR1 and CDR2 are MNHEY and SMNVEV (reference sequence). There are 14 residues in the CDR3. The CDR3 DNA follows: TGTGCCAGCAGTTTCGAAGACAGCACAGATACGCAGTATTTT. Amino acids: CASSFEDSTDTQYF.

This chain uses TRBV6-5 with TRBJ1-2, with D uncertain. CDR3 length: 11 amino acids. Germline V gene sequence: CDR1 MNHEY, CDR2 SVGAGI. V lost 8 bases to trimming and J lost 5 bases, with 9 bases between them. The CDR3 sequence: CASVGGYGYTF. The CDR3, as DNA: TGTGCCAGCGTTGGAGGGTATGGCTACACCTTC.